The clone carrying this TCR beta chain was counted between two and nine times. The target antigen is unknown. CDR1 is PRHDT, CDR2 FYEKMQ, per germline (reference sequence). J lost 1 base, V lost 5 bases, and 5 bases had no gene match. The CDR3 extends over 17 amino acids. The sample belongs to a study of T cell repertoires in cytomegalovirus infection. As for the study in general: Matching HLA type, along with CMV infection, was indicated by public TCR beta signatures. Broader study findings: Cumulated frequencies of public TCR beta families served to identify carriers of CMV plus the relevant HLA. CMV-specific HLA-C-restricted TCR beta clonotypes dominated the ex vivo response.

TCRdb analysed the reads with MiXCR anew, one entry per CDR3 protein. The table lists 400,000 or so distinct CDR3 sequences, roughly 30% of them singletons. The sequence was obtained from a human donor in good health (CMV status not recorded). Some clones in this sample may be carry-over from other donors' samples. The specimen was PBMCs. This chain links TRBV13 with TRBJ2-2; TRBD2 matches at 12 bases. CDR3 nucleotide sequence: TGTGCCAGCAGCGAAGGACTAGCGGGGCGGAACACCGGGGAGCTGTTTTTT. It is translated as CASSEGLAGRNTGELFF.